This TCR beta chain was identified during a study of blood T cell repertoires in COVID-19. Whole-study context: Samples of COVID-19 (acute and convalescent) were obtained from the United States, Italy and Spain. Sample material is recorded as cDNA or gDNA derived from T cells, B-cell-depleted T cells, or PBMCs.

The V end lost 1 base, the J end lost 4 bases, and 10 bases lay between the germline ends. In germline, CDR1 is MNHEY, CDR2 SVGEGT. The CDR3 contains 15 residues. How the authors handled the data: For nucleated cells, counts were estimated from reference gene primer amplification. Clones were sequenced by immunoSEQ multiplex PCR, and TCRdb holds only the in-frame ones, with some missing. The V and J calls and clone size are taken from that table; D and trimming were inferred from the DNA. Of 150,000 to 200,000 clones in the sample, 85% to 95% are singletons; the top ten hold roughly 4.8%. The source is a woman aged 45-65 years with acute or convalescent COVID-19. Sequenced input: peripheral blood. This chain links TRBV6-2 or TRBV6-3 with TRBJ2-2; TRBD2 is a possible D gene (7 bases). The CDR3 protein is CASSYFAGATGELFF. The CDR3 DNA sequence: TGTGCCAGCAGTTACTTTGCGGGGGCCACCGGGGAGCTGTTTTTT.